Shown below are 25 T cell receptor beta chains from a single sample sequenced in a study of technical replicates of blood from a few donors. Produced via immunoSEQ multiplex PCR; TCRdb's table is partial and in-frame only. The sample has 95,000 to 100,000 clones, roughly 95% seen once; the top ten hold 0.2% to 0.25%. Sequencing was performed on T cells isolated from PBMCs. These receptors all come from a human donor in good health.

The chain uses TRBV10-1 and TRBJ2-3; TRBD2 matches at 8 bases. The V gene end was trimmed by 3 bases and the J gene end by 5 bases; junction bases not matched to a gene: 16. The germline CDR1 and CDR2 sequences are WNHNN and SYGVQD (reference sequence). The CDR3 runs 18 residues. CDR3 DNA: TGCGCCAGCAGTGACCCTGCGAAACCGGGACTAGTAAGAGATACGCAGTATTTT. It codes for CASSDPAKPGLVRDTQYF.

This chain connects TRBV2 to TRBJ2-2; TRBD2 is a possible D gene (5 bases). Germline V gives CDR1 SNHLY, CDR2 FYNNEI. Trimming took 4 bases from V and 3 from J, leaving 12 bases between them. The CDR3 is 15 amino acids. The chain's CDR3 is CASSVWQADTGELFF. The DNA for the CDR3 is TGTGCCAGCAGTGTGTGGCAAGCGGACACCGGGGAGCTGTTTTTT.

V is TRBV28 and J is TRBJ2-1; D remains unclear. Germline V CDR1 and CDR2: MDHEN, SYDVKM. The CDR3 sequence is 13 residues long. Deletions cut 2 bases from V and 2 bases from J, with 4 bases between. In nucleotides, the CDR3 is TGTGCCAGCAGTTTAAAGCCCTACAATGAGCAGTTCTTC. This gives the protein CASSLKPYNEQFF.

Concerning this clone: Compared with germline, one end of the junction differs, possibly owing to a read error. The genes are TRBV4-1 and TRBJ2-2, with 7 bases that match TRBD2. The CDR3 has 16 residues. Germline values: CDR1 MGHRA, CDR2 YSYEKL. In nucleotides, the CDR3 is TGCGCCAGCAGCCAAGTGGGGGGGGGAGGGACCGAGGAGCTGTTTTTT. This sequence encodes CASSQVGGGGTEELFF.

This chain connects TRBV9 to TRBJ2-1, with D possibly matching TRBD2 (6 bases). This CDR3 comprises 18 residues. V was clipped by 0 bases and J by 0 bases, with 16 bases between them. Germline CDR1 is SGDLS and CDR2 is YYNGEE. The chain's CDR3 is CASSVATAGFSSYNEQFF. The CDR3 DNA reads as TGTGCCAGCAGCGTAGCTACGGCGGGGTTCAGCTCCTACAATGAGCAGTTCTTC.

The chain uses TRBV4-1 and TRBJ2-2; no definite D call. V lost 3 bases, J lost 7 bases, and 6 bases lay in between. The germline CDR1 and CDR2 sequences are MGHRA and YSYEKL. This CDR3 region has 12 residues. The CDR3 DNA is TGCGCCAGCAGCCAGTTACACGGGGAGCTGTTTTTT. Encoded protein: CASSQLHGELFF.

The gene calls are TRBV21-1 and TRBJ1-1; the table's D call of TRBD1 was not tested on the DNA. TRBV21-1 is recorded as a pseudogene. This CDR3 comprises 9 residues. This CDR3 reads CAFTGGAFF. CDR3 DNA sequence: TGTGCCTTTACAGGGGGAGCTTTCTTT.

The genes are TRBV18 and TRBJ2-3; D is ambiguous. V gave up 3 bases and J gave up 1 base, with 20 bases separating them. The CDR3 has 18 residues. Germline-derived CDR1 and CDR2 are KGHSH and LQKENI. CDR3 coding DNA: TGTGCCAGCTCACCGCGTCGTGGTACCCTCTTTGGCACAGATACGCAGTATTTT. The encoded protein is CASSPRRGTLFGTDTQYF.

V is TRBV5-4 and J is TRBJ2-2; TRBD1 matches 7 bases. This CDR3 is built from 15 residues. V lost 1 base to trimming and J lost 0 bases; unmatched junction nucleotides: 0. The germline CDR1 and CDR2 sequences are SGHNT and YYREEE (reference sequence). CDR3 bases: TGTGCCAGCAGCTTGACAGGGGCGAACACCGGGGAGCTGTTTTTT. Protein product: CASSLTGANTGELFF. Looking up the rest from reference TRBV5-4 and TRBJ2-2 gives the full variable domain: ETGVTQSPTHLIKTRGQQVTLRCSSQSGHNTVSWYQQALGQGPQFIFQYYREEENGRGNFPPRFSGLQFPNYSSELNVNALELDDSALYLCASSLTGANTGELFFGEGSRLTVL.

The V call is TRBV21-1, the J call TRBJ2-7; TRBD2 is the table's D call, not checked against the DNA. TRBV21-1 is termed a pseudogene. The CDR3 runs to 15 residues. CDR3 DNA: TGTGCCAGCAGCAAAATCTGGGAGTTAGTCTACGAGCAGTACTTC. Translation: CASSKIWELVYEQYF.

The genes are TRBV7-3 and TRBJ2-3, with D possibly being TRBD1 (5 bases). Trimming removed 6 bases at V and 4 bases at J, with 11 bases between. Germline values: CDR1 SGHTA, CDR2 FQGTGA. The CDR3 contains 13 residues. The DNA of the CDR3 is TGTGCCAGCAGTCCCCTCAGGGCAGATACGCAGTATTTT. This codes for CASSPLRADTQYF.

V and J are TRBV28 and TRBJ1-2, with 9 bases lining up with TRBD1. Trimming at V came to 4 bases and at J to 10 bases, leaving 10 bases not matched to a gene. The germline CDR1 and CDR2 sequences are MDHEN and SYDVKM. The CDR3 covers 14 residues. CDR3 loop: CASSSPGQGAVYTF. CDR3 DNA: TGTGCCAGCAGTTCCCCGGGACAGGGAGCGGTCTACACCTTC.

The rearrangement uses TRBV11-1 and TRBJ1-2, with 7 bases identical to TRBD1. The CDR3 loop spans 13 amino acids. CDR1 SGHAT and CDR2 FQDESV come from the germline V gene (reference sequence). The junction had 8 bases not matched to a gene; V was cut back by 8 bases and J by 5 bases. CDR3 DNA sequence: TGTGCCAGCCAATCCGGGACAGTATATGGCTACACCTTC. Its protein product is CASQSGTVYGYTF.

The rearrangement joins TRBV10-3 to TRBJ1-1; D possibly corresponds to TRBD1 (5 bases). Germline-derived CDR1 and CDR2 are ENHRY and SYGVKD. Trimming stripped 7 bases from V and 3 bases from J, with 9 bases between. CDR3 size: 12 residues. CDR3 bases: TGTGCCATCACGCGGGGGGACACTGAAGCTTTCTTT. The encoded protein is CAITRGDTEAFF.

CDR3 loop: CSVESGQGSGANVLTF. CDR3 in DNA: TGCAGCGTTGAATCGGGACAGGGTTCTGGGGCCAACGTCCTGACTTTC. The V gene is TRBV29-1, the J gene TRBJ2-6, with 9 bases aligning to TRBD1. CDR1 SQVTM and CDR2 ANQGSEA come from the germline V gene. Trimming removed 2 bases from V and 1 base from J; junction bases left unmatched: 3. The CDR3 sequence is 16 residues long. Using reference TRBV29-1 and TRBJ2-6 for the parts outside the CDR3, the full variable domain is SAVISQKPSRDICQRGTSLTIQCQVDSQVTMMFWYRQQPGQSLTLIATANQGSEATYESGFVIDKFPISRPNLTFSTLTVSNMSPEDSSIYLCSVESGQGSGANVLTFGAGSRLTVL.

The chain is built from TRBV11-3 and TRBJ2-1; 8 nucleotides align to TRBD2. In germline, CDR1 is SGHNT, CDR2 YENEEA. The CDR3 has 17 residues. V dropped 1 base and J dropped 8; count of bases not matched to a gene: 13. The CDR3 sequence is CASSLGFGGGHEDEQFF. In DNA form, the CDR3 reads TGTGCCAGCAGCTTAGGCTTCGGGGGGGGGCACGAGGATGAGCAGTTCTTC. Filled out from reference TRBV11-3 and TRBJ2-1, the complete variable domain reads EAGVVQSPRYKIIEKKQPVAFWCNPISGHNTLYWYLQNLGQGPELLIRYENEEAVDDSQLPKDRFSAERLKGVDSTLKIQPAELGDSAVYLCASSLGFGGGHEDEQFFGPGTRLTVL.

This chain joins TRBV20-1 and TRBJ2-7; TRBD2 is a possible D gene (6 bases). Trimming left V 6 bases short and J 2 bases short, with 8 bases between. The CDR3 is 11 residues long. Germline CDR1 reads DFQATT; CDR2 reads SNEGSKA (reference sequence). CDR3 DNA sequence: TGCAGTGCGCGGGGACCCTACGAGCAGTACTTC. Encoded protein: CSARGPYEQYF.

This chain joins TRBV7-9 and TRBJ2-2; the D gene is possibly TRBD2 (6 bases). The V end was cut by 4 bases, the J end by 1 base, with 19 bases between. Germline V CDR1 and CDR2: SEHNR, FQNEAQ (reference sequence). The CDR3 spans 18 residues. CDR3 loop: CASSSGLQWGGNTGELFF. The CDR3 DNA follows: TGTGCCAGCAGCTCCGGGCTCCAGTGGGGAGGGAACACCGGGGAGCTGTTTTTT.

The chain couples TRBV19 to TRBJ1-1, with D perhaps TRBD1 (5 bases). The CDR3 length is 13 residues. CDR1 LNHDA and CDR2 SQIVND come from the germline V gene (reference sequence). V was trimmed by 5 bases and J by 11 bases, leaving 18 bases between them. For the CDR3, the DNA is TGTGCCAGTAGTGCCCCAGGGTCGGGAGTTGCTTTCTTT. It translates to CASSAPGSGVAFF. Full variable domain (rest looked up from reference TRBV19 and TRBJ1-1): DGGITQSPKYLFRKEGQNVTLSCEQNLNHDAMYWYRQDPGQGLRLIYYSQIVNDFQKGDIAEGYSVSREKKESFPLTVTSAQKNPTAFYLCASSAPGSGVAFFGQGTRLTVV.

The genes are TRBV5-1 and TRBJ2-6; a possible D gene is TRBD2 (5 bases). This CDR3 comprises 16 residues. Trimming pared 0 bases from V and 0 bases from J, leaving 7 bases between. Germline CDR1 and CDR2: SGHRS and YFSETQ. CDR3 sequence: CASSLEGSSGANVLTF. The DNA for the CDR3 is TGCGCCAGCAGCTTGGAAGGGAGCTCTGGGGCCAACGTCCTGACTTTC.

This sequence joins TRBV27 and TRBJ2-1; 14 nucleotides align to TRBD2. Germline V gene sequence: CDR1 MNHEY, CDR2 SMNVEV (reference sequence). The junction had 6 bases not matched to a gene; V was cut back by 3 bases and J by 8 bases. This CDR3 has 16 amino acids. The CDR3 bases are TGTGCCAGCAGTTTCCTGGGACTAGCGGGAGAGGATGAGCAGTTCTTC. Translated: CASSFLGLAGEDEQFF.

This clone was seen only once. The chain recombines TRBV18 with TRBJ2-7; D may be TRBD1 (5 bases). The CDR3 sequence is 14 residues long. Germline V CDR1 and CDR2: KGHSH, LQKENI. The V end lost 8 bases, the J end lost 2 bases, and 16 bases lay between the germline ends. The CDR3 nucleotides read TGTGCCAGCACGATGGGGCTTTCCGCCTACGAGCAGTACTTC. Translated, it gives CASTMGLSAYEQYF.

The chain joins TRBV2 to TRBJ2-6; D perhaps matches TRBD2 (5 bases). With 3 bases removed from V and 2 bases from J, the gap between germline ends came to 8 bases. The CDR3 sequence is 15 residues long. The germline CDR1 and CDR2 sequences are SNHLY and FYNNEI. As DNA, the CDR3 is TGTGCCAGCAGTGACTATAGCGCTGGGGCCAACGTCCTGACTTTC. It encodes CASSDYSAGANVLTF.

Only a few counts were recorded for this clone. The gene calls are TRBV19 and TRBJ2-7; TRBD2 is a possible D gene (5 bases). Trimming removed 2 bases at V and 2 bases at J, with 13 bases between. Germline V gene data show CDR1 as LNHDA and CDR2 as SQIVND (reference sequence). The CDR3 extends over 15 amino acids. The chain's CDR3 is CASSIPGEGTYEQYF. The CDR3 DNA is TGTGCCAGTAGTATACCCGGTGAGGGAACCTACGAGCAGTACTTC. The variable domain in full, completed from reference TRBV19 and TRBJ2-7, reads DGGITQSPKYLFRKEGQNVTLSCEQNLNHDAMYWYRQDPGQGLRLIYYSQIVNDFQKGDIAEGYSVSREKKESFPLTVTSAQKNPTAFYLCASSIPGEGTYEQYFGPGTRLTVT.

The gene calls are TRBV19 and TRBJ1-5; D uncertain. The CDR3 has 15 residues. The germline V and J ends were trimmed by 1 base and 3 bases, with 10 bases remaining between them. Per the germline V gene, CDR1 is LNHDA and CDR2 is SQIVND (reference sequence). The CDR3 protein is CASSIGVGYNQPQHF. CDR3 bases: TGTGCCAGTAGTATAGGGGTCGGGTACAATCAGCCCCAGCATTTT. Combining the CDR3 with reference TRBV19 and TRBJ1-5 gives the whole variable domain DGGITQSPKYLFRKEGQNVTLSCEQNLNHDAMYWYRQDPGQGLRLIYYSQIVNDFQKGDIAEGYSVSREKKESFPLTVTSAQKNPTAFYLCASSIGVGYNQPQHFGDGTRLSIL.